The 27 T cell receptor beta chains below were found in one sample sequenced in a study of Ad26.COV2.S vaccination and SARS-CoV-2 variants. Sequenced by immunoSEQ multiplex PCR; TCRdb stores in-frame clones only, minus some. The sample includes fewer than 400,000 clones, about nine tenths of them seen just once. Treatment described: roughly 20 received Ad26.COV2.S at low or high dose, single or two shots; about five received placebo; per-sample allocation not given. Samples were taken on day 63 after the first vaccine or placebo injection. This specimen was peripheral blood, taken in a trial of Ad26.COV2.S vaccine versus placebo. These receptors were obtained from a person between 18 and 60 years old who received the Ad26.COV2.S COVID-19 vaccine or a placebo.

The chain is built from TRBV7-9 and TRBJ2-6; D might be TRBD1 or TRBD2, each matching 5 bases. Per germline, CDR1 SEHNR and CDR2 FQNEAQ (reference sequence). This CDR3 has 18 residues. V was shortened by 4 bases and J by 2 bases, with 18 bases between the two germline ends. The CDR3: CASSSRDGLFTGANVLTF. The CDR3 nucleotides are TGTGCCAGCAGCTCCCGGGACGGGCTCTTCACTGGGGCCAACGTCCTGACTTTC.

The chain uses TRBV5-4 and TRBJ2-7; TRBD2 matches 10 bases. The V and J ends lost 0 bases and 4 bases, in that order; junction bases with no gene match: 13. Germline CDR1 reads SGHNT; CDR2 reads YYREEE (reference sequence). The length of the CDR3 is 18 residues. In DNA form, the CDR3 reads TGTGCCAGCAGCTTGGGGAGAGGGCTAGCGGGGGCGTTGTACGAGCAGTACTTC. Translated, it gives CASSLGRGLAGALYEQYF.

V and J are TRBV28 and TRBJ1-2; D not certain. The CDR3 loop spans 13 amino acids. Germline-derived CDR1 and CDR2 are MDHEN and SYDVKM. V was cut by 2 bases and J by 8 bases, with 12 bases left in between. CDR3 DNA sequence: TGTGCCAGCAGTTTACTCTTCTCGGGAGGCTACACCTTC. It translates to CASSLLFSGGYTF.

J is TRBJ2-2 and V is TRBV7-2; the D is unclear. Trimming shortened V by 3 bases and J by 1 base, and 6 bases separated the two germline ends. Germline values: CDR1 SGHTA, CDR2 FQGNSA. The CDR3 runs to 14 residues. The CDR3 region has the DNA TGTGCCAGCAGCTTGAGGAGGAACACCGGGGAGCTGTTTTTT. As protein: CASSLRRNTGELFF.

The chain is built from TRBV15 and TRBJ2-7; 7 nucleotides line up with TRBD1. This CDR3 contains 15 residues. Germline loops: CDR1 LNHNV, CDR2 YYDKDF (reference sequence). After removal of 0 bases from V and 3 bases from J, the junction contained 5 bases not matched to a gene. The CDR3, as DNA: TGTGCCACCAGCAGAGATCAAACAGGGGACTACGAGCAGTACGTC. This translates into CATSRDQTGDYEQYV.

The chain couples TRBV6-5 to TRBJ1-2; TRBD1 agrees at 7 bases. V trimming: 8 bases; J trimming: 5 bases; junction bases outside the gene matches: 8. This CDR3 region has 13 residues. The germline CDR1 and CDR2 sequences are MNHEY and SVGAGI. The CDR3 loop reads CASPNRGSYGYTF. As DNA, the CDR3 is TGTGCCAGCCCAAACAGGGGATCATATGGCTACACCTTC.

This clone was detected once. This chain links TRBV19 with TRBJ1-2; TRBD1 aligns across 8 bases. Germline V lookup: CDR1 LNHDA, CDR2 SQIVND (reference sequence). The length of the CDR3 is 15 residues. V lost 4 bases to trimming and J lost 8 bases; unmatched junction nucleotides: 12. CDR3 sequence: CASSTGQGPLEGYTF. The CDR3 region has the DNA TGTGCCAGTAGTACTGGACAGGGACCCCTTGAGGGCTACACCTTC.

In its sample, this clone was seen a few times. The rearrangement links TRBV30 to TRBJ1-5; TRBD1 agrees at 7 bases. J was trimmed by 4 bases and V by 4 bases; bases with no gene match: 10. CDR1 is GTSNPN, CDR2 SVGIG, per germline (reference sequence). This CDR3 contains 15 residues. The CDR3, as DNA: TGTGCCTGGACCAGAAGCGGGACAGAAAATCAGCCCCAGCATTTT. It is translated as CAWTRSGTENQPQHF. The full variable domain, its missing parts supplied by reference TRBV30 and TRBJ1-5, is SQTIHQWPATLVQPVGSPLSLECTVEGTSNPNLYWYRQAAGRGLQLLFYSVGIGQISSEVPQNLSASRPQDRQFILSSKKLLLSDSGFYLCAWTRSGTENQPQHFGDGTRLSIL.

The V gene is TRBV6-1, the J gene TRBJ2-6; tentatively, D is TRBD1 (6 bases). The CDR3 sequence is 18 residues long. V lost 0 bases, J lost 1 base, and 13 bases lay in between. The germline CDR1 and CDR2 sequences are MNHNS and SASEGT. CDR3 in DNA: TGTGCCAGCAGTGAAGCCGGGACAAGATTTTCTGGGGCCAACGTCCTGACTTTC. It is translated as CASSEAGTRFSGANVLTF.

The V and J genes are TRBV2 and TRBJ1-2; D unresolved. Germline CDR1 reads SNHLY; CDR2 reads FYNNEI. Trimming took 5 bases from V and 4 from J, leaving 11 bases between them. The CDR3 loop spans 13 amino acids. CDR3 amino acids: CASSTALGYGYTF. The DNA for the CDR3 is TGTGCCAGCAGTACGGCTTTAGGCTATGGCTACACCTTC.

This clone appeared a single time. The chain has TRBV5-1 and TRBJ1-5; tentative D call: TRBD1 (6 bases). V was pared by 3 bases and J by 4 bases, with 17 bases between. This CDR3 is 16 amino acids long. Looked up from germline, CDR1 is SGHRS and CDR2 is YFSETQ. The CDR3 spells CASSWGPPGRNQPQHF. CDR3 coding DNA: TGCGCCAGCAGCTGGGGGCCTCCAGGAAGAAATCAGCCCCAGCATTTT.

V is TRBV19 and J is TRBJ1-1; no reliable D call. Deletions cut 6 bases from V and 7 bases from J, with 9 bases between. CDR1 is LNHDA, CDR2 SQIVND, per germline (reference sequence). The CDR3 extends over 11 amino acids. For the CDR3, the DNA is TGTGCCAGTAGGTTTGTTAATGAAGCTTTCTTT. It translates to CASRFVNEAFF.

This chain links TRBV5-1 with TRBJ2-5, with D perhaps assigned TRBD1 or TRBD2 (5 bases each). This CDR3 has 15 residues. Germline loops: CDR1 SGHRS, CDR2 YFSETQ. The germline V and J ends were trimmed by 2 bases and 1 base, with 12 bases remaining between them. CDR3 sequence: CASSLSTGTQETQYF. For the CDR3, the DNA is TGCGCCAGCAGCTTATCTACCGGGACCCAAGAGACCCAGTACTTC.

The V and J genes are TRBV18 and TRBJ2-1; D may match TRBD1 or TRBD2 (5 bases each). V lost 3 bases, J lost 1 base, and 16 bases lay in between. This CDR3 contains 17 residues. CDR1 and CDR2 from the germline V gene are KGHSH and LQKENI. CDR3 nucleotides: TGTGCCAGCTCACCGTTCTCCCAGGGACGATCCTACAATGAGCAGTTCTTC. It codes for CASSPFSQGRSYNEQFF.

CDR3 sequence reads: CASRVFWSQETQYF. CDR3 DNA sequence: TGTGCCAGCAGAGTCTTTTGGAGTCAAGAGACCCAGTACTTC. The J gene is TRBJ2-5, the V gene TRBV6-5; D gene unclear. Trimming took off 6 bases at V and 2 bases at J, with 13 bases between the two ends. From germline, CDR1 is MNHEY and CDR2 SVGAGI. This CDR3 contains 14 residues.

This chain joins TRBV5-1 and TRBJ1-5; D remains unclear. CDR1 and CDR2 (germline): SGHRS, YFSETQ. CDR3 size: 14 residues. V shed 0 bases and J shed 7 bases, with 11 bases lying between them. This chain's CDR3 is CASSLDGLGQPQHF. The CDR3 DNA follows: TGCGCCAGCAGCTTGGACGGGTTAGGCCAGCCCCAGCATTTT.

V and J are TRBV21-1 and TRBJ2-2; TRBD2 is the table's D call and was not checked against the DNA. TRBV21-1 represents a pseudogene. This CDR3 region has 19 residues. The CDR3 reads CASSKEPGYSSGDTGELFF. CDR3 coding DNA: TGTGCCAGCAGCAAAGAGCCGGGGTACTCTAGCGGAGACACCGGGGAGCTGTTTTTT.

This clone was seen once. The rearrangement joins TRBV29-1 to TRBJ2-7, with D tentatively TRBD1 (5 bases). This CDR3 contains 14 residues. V was shortened by 6 bases and J by 5 bases, with 20 bases between the two germline ends. CDR1 and CDR2 (germline): SQVTM, ANQGSEA. The CDR3 region has the DNA TGCAGCGTGGTAGCCCTTGACAGTACCCACGAGCAGTACTTC. It yields the protein CSVVALDSTHEQYF.

The J gene is TRBJ2-5, the V gene TRBV5-4; 10 bases fit TRBD1. Germline V gives CDR1 SGHNT, CDR2 YYREEE (reference sequence). CDR3 size: 14 residues. V shed 2 bases and J 5 bases; nucleotides not matched to a gene: 3. The CDR3 loop reads CASSFRDRGETQYF. The CDR3 DNA follows: TGTGCCAGCAGCTTCAGGGACAGGGGTGAGACCCAGTACTTC. Full variable domain (rest looked up from reference TRBV5-4 and TRBJ2-5): ETGVTQSPTHLIKTRGQQVTLRCSSQSGHNTVSWYQQALGQGPQFIFQYYREEENGRGNFPPRFSGLQFPNYSSELNVNALELDDSALYLCASSFRDRGETQYFGPGTRLLVL.

This chain joins TRBV7-9 and TRBJ1-6; D gene uncertain. This CDR3 has 17 amino acids. The V and J ends lost 3 bases and 1 base respectively, with 13 bases between them. Germline values: CDR1 SEHNR, CDR2 FQNEAQ (reference sequence). CDR3 coding DNA: TGTGCCAGCAGCTTGGGCAGCGAACGGTCCTATAATTCACCCCTCCACTTT. Amino acids: CASSLGSERSYNSPLHF.

In DNA, the CDR3 is TGTGCCATCAGAGCTAGCGGGGGGGCGGAGACCCAGTACTTC. This codes for CAIRASGGAETQYF. This chain links TRBV10-3 with TRBJ2-5, with 12 bases aligning to TRBD2. The CDR3 is 14 amino acids. CDR1 and CDR2 from the germline V gene are ENHRY and SYGVKD. V trimming: 6 bases; J trimming: 5 bases; junction bases outside the gene matches: 4.

This CDR3 reads CASALDGLRGYTF. For the CDR3, the DNA is TGTGCCAGCGCATTGGACGGCTTGAGAGGCTACACCTTC. This chain uses TRBV12-3 or TRBV12-4 with TRBJ1-2; unclear D gene. The CDR3 is made up of 13 amino acids. V was trimmed by 8 bases and J by 8 bases, leaving 18 bases between them.

The chain joins TRBV6-2 or TRBV6-3 to TRBJ1-1; TRBD1 matches at 11 bases. With 7 bases clipped from V and 4 bases from J, the junction kept 5 bases outside the gene matches. This CDR3 is 14 amino acids long. Germline V CDR1 and CDR2: MNHEY, SVGEGT. The CDR3 DNA follows: TGTGCCAGCACCCCGGACAGGGGGCTCACTGAAGCTTTCTTT. Its protein is CASTPDRGLTEAFF.

V and J are TRBV30 and TRBJ1-4; D gene uncertain. CDR1 is GTSNPN, CDR2 SVGIG, per germline (reference sequence). V gave up 5 bases and J gave up 7 bases, with 17 bases separating them. This CDR3 comprises 14 residues. CDR3 loop: CAWGLDLSGEKLFF. The CDR3 DNA is TGTGCCTGGGGCCTAGATCTTTCGGGTGAAAAACTGTTTTTT.

The chain couples TRBV5-8 to TRBJ2-7; D uncertain. CDR3 length equals 18 residues. Germline V gene data show CDR1 as SGHTS and CDR2 as YDEGEE. The ends were cut back, 0 bases at V and 5 bases at J, with 24 bases in the middle. The CDR3 reads CASSLVFSLRSSMDEQYF. The CDR3 bases are TGTGCCAGCAGCTTGGTTTTCTCCCTCAGATCCTCTATGGACGAGCAGTACTTC.

The chain links TRBV7-2 to TRBJ1-6; tentative D call: TRBD1 (5 bases). The germline gives CDR1 SGHTA, CDR2 FQGNSA. Trimming left V 2 bases short and J 6 bases short, with 14 bases between. This CDR3 has 16 residues. The CDR3 reads CASSLPTVIINSPLHF. As DNA, the CDR3 is TGTGCCAGCAGCTTACCGACAGTAATCATTAATTCACCCCTCCACTTT. The entire variable domain, with the rest obtained from reference TRBV7-2 and TRBJ1-6, is as follows: GAGVSQSPSNKVTEKGKDVELRCDPISGHTALYWYRQSLGQGLEFLIYFQGNSAPDKSGLPSDRFSAERTGGSVSTLTIQRTQQEDSAVYLCASSLPTVIINSPLHFGNGTRLTVT.

The chain uses TRBV6-5 and TRBJ1-3; TRBD1 might be the D (6 bases). The CDR3 has 15 residues. V lost 6 bases and J lost 0, with 12 bases in between. Germline V gene lookup returns CDR1 MNHEY and CDR2 SVGAGI. CDR3 protein: CASRPQGSSGNTIYF. The DNA of the CDR3 is TGTGCCAGCAGACCACAGGGTTCCTCTGGAAACACCATATATTTT.